This TCR beta chain comes out of a study of PD-L1 blockade in urothelial cancer. V was cut by 5 bases and J by 0 bases, with 14 bases left in between. The germline CDR1 and CDR2 sequences are MDHEN and SYDVKM. The CDR3 runs to 15 residues. TCRdb's copy holds only in-frame clones and misses some; the assay was immunoSEQ multiplex PCR. There are around 40,000 clones in the sample; just over 35% occur only once, and just under 9% lies in the top ten. This rearrangement joins TRBV28 to TRBJ2-7, with D tentatively TRBD2 (6 bases). This TCR was sampled from a man aged 55 to 70 with urothelial cancer. The sequencing used tumor tissue, collected before atezolizumab (anti-PD-L1) treatment. CDR3 nucleotides: TGTGCCAGCAGTGCCTCCGGGACTGGCTCCTACGAGCAGTACTTC. It encodes CASSASGTGSYEQYF.